This T cell receptor (beta chain) was identified during a study of blood T cell repertoires in COVID-19. Overall study context: The origin of the acute and convalescent COVID-19 samples was the United States, Italy and Spain. T cells, B-cell-depleted T cells, or PBMCs supplied cDNA or gDNA.

In the authors' methods: Amplification of reference gene primers was used by the study to estimate nucleated cell counts. Repertoires were generated with immunoSEQ multiplex PCR, while TCRdb's copy carries only in-frame clones and drops some. That table is the source of V, J and clone size, and D and trimming were worked out from the DNA. Of 150,000 to 160,000 clones in the sample, approximately 80% were seen once. The CDR3 extends over 14 amino acids. Trimming cost V 4 bases and J 3 bases, with 12 bases left between them. Germline loops: CDR1 SEHNR, CDR2 FQNEAQ (reference sequence). J is TRBJ2-5 and V is TRBV7-9; the D gene is possibly TRBD2 (6 bases). Sequencing was done on a sample of peripheral blood. This receptor was obtained from a woman in her sixties with COVID-19, enrolled during active disease. CDR3 amino acids: CASSSAGRKETQYF. CDR3 sequence (DNA): TGTGCCAGCAGCTCCGCGGGACGAAAAGAGACCCAGTACTTC. The variable domain in full, with the rest retrieved from reference TRBV7-9 and TRBJ2-5, is DTGVSQNPRHKITKRGQNVTFRCDPISEHNRLYWYRQTLGQGPEFLTYFQNEAQLEKSRLLSDRFSAERPKGSFSTLEIQRTEQGDSAMYLCASSSAGRKETQYFGPGTRLLVL.